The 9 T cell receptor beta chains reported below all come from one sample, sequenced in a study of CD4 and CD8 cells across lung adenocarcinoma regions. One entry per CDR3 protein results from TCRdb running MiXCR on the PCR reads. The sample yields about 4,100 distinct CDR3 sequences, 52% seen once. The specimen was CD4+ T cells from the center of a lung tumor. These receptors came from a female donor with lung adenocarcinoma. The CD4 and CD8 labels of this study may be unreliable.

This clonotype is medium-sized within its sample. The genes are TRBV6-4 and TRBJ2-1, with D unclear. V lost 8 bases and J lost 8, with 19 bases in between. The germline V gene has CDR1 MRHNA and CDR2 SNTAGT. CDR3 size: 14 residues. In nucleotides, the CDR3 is TGTGCCAGCCCAGGCTACTTACCACCCTATGAGCAGTTCTTC. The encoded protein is CASPGYLPPYEQFF.

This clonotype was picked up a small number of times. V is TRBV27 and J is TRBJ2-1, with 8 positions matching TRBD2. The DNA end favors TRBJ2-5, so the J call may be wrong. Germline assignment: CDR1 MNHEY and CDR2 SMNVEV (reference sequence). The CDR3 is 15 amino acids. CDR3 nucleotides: TGTGCCAGCAGTTTTGGGACTAGAGGAGGTGGGACCCAGTACTTC. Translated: CASSFGTRGGGTQYF.

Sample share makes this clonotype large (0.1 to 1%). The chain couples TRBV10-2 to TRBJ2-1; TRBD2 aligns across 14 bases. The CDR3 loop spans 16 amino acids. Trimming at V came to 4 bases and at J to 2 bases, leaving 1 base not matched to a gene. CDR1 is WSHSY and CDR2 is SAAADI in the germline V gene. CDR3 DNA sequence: TGCGCCAGCAGTGGGACTAGCGGGAGGACCTACAATGAGCAGTTCTTC. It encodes CASSGTSGRTYNEQFF.

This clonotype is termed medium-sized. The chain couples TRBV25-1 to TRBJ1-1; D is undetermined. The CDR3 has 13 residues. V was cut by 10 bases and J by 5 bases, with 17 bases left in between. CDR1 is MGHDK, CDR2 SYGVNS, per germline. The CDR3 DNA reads TGTGCCACCGAGTCGGTATCGGGGACTGAAGCTTTCTTT. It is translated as CATESVSGTEAFF.

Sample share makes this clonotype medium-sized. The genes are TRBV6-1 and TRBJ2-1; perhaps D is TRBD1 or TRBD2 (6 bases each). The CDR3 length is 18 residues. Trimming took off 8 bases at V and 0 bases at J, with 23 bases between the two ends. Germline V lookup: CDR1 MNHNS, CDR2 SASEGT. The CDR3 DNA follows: TGTGCCAGCCCGGCCTTGGAGGGCAGGGGAAGCTCCTACAATGAGCAGTTCTTC. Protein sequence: CASPALEGRGSSYNEQFF.

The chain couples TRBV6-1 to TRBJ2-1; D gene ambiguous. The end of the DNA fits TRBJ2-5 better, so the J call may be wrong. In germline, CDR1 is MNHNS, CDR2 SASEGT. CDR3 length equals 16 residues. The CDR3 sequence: CASSELSMRSGETQYF. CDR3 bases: TGTGCCAGCAGTGAACTGTCGATGAGATCCGGAGAGACCCAGTACTTC.

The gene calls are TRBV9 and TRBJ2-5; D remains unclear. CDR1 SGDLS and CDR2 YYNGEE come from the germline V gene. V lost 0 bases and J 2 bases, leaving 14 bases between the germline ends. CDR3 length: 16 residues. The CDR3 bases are TGTGCCAGCAGCGTAGCGGTGGCGGTCTCGCAAGAGACCCAGTACTTC. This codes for CASSVAVAVSQETQYF.

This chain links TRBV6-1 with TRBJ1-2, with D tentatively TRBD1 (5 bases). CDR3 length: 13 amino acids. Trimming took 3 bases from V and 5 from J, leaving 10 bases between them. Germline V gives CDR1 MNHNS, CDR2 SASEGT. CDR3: CASSERTNYGYTF. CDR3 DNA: TGTGCCAGCAGTGAGCGGACAAATTATGGCTACACCTTC.

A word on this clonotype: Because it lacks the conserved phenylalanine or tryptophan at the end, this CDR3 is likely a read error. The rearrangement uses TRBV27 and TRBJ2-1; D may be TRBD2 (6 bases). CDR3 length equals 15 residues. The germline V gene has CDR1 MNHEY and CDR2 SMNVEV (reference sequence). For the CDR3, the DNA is TGTGTCAGCACCAACCTCGGCGGGGAAGGAAACATTCAGTTCTCC. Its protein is CVSTNLGGEGNIQFS.